What follows are 5 T cell receptor beta chains derived from one specimen sequenced in a study of T cell responses to AZD1222 COVID-19 vaccine. Method: immunoSEQ multiplex PCR; TCRdb's copy keeps in-frame clones and lacks some. The sample includes about 140,000 clones, 75% to 90% of them seen just once. The sequences come from peripheral blood, collected on day 0 of AZD1222 vaccination. Receptor source: an adult in good health.

This chain joins TRBV7-2 and TRBJ2-1; D unresolved. The V gene's germline CDR1 is SGHTA and CDR2 FQGNSA. V was cut by 5 bases and J by 0 bases, with 14 bases left in between. The CDR3 is 16 amino acids. CDR3 region: CASSPDSWSSYNEQFF. The CDR3 DNA reads TGTGCCAGCAGCCCCGATAGCTGGAGCTCCTACAATGAGCAGTTCTTC.

The J gene is TRBJ2-5, the V gene TRBV10-2, with D possibly TRBD2 on 6 matching bases. Germline V lookup: CDR1 WSHSY, CDR2 SAAADI. V lost 6 bases to trimming and J lost 4 bases, with 9 bases between them. This CDR3 has 12 amino acids. The CDR3 region is CASRAGIETQYF. The CDR3 nucleotides read TGCGCCAGCAGGGCGGGGATAGAGACCCAGTACTTC.

A single count supports this clone. The CDR3: CASGTGPTEAFF. The CDR3 nucleotides read TGCGCCAGCGGGACAGGGCCCACTGAAGCTTTCTTT. The genes are TRBV5-1 and TRBJ1-1, with TRBD1 matching 9 bases. Trimming at V came to 7 bases and at J to 4 bases, leaving 2 bases not matched to a gene. Germline V gene data show CDR1 as SGHRS and CDR2 as YFSETQ. The length of the CDR3 is 12 residues.

The table lists this clone with a few counts. The chain couples TRBV18 to TRBJ1-3, with D uncertain. V was pared by 2 bases and J by 2 bases, with 7 bases between. This CDR3 comprises 14 residues. CDR1 KGHSH and CDR2 LQKENI come from the germline V gene. The CDR3 protein is CASSPKETGNTIYF. The CDR3 nucleotides are TGTGCCAGCTCACCAAAGGAAACTGGAAACACCATATATTTT.

Note on this clone: The sample contains more than one DNA sequence encoding this CDR3. The chain links TRBV5-4 to TRBJ2-7; 10 bases map to TRBD2. Germline CDR1 is SGHNT and CDR2 is YYREEE (reference sequence). J lost 3 bases, V lost 4 bases, and 7 bases had no gene match. The CDR3 contains 15 residues. The DNA of the CDR3 is TGTGCCAGCAGCGCTCGGGCTAGCGGGAGCTACGAGCAGTACTTC. Its protein product is CASSARASGSYEQYF.